Listed here is a single T cell receptor beta chain. Its antigen specificity is not known. Per-base quality was not reported, and no clone a single base away is much larger than it. This sample was included in a study of blood T cell repertoires in COVID-19 (dated by TCRdb to 2018 to 2020). For the study in its entirety: The collaborator samples originated in the United States, Italy and Spain and spanned the acute and convalescent phases of COVID-19. The material from the prospective study consisted of cDNA or gDNA derived from T cells, B-cell-depleted T cells, or PBMCs. The dataset comprised deeply sampled blood TCRbeta repertoires from subjects exposed to, actively infected with, or recovered from COVID-19. The repertoires were released in a freely available public database meant as a resource for research on the immune response to SARS-CoV-2. The samples were drawn from two sources: the first 160 participants of the ongoing ImmuneRACE study, and some 1,300 subjects contributed by 6 global collaborators. A de-identified subject ID, COVID-19 status, age in years and sex were almost always included in the sample metadata. HLA class I and class II types, where available, came from metadata supplied by the sample provider rather than from assay-based typing. Study-wide findings and limitations: Clinical and demographic metadata were provided uncurated, with the amount varying by source and participant.

One collaborating source in Seattle enrolled patients during active infection and followed them longitudinally through the course of disease. Collaborating institutions collected whole blood in K2EDTA tubes following their own protocols. For TCRbeta analysis, collaborator samples were shipped as frozen whole blood, as isolated PBMCs, or as DNA extracted from either sample type. TCRbeta CDR3 regions were amplified from genomic DNA using the immunoSEQ Assay, a bias-controlled multiplex PCR. In the paper's pipeline: Nucleated cell counts per sample were estimated from amplification of reference gene primers within the assay. To quantify the absolute abundance of each unique TCRbeta CDR3 rearrangement, sequence reads were collapsed and filtered. For each sample, productive Simpson clonality was calculated as the square root of Simpson's diversity index across productive rearrangements. The immuneACCESS repertoire file appears here via TCRdb, limited to in-frame rearrangements. These files lack a portion of the clones; in checked studies, under half of the deficit traces to unresolved V genes, and the cause of the others is not known. The DNA was the basis for D and trimming; V, J and clone size are from that table. This sample is represented by about 350,000 clones; roughly 89% of them were singletons. Over 3.5% of the sample is taken by the ten largest.

The CDR3, cysteine through phenylalanine, is 12 amino acids long. Just CDR3 DNA is preserved here, 36 bases in frame from base 1. V lost 7 bases and J lost 4 bases; the stretch between them is 10 bases long. The germline V gene encodes CDR1 SNHLY and CDR2 FYNNEI. The sample taken for sequencing was peripheral blood. The rearrangement combines TRBV2 with TRBJ1-1, with no confidently assigned D gene. The TCR comes from a woman in her fifties or sixties with COVID-19, enrolled during active disease. The CDR3 in this case is CASTEQFTEAFF. Here is the DNA: TGTGCCAGCACGGAGCAGTTCACTGAAGCTTTCTTT.